This T cell receptor (beta chain) originates from a study of T-cell memory formation after mild COVID-19. Study-wide findings and caveats: The pre-infection memory compartment contained some responding clones, suggesting cross-reactive memory joined. Contracting CD4+ clones lay largely in CM and EM, with CD8+ ones residing in EMRA.

5'RACE with constant-segment primers yielded barcoded, UMI-tagged TCR alpha and TCR beta cDNA libraries. In TCRdb, the 5' RACE reads were re-called with MiXCR into one record per CDR3 protein. The profile covers 400,000 to 500,000 distinct CDR3 sequences, with roughly 26% appearing a single time and around 8.8% taken by the ten largest. The germline V gene has CDR1 KGHSH and CDR2 LQKENI. Between the trimmed V and J ends, which lost 2 bases and 4 bases, there was a span of 9 bases. The CDR3 contains 14 residues. With regard to this clonotype: Its antigen is unidentified.

The chain employs TRBV18 and TRBJ1-5; D gene uncertain. Sequencing input: PBMCs or a T cell subset sorted from them (not recorded which). The TCR comes from an adult woman who had mild COVID-19 (a few samples of this study predate the infection). Cell type and time point are not known. The DNA for the CDR3 is TGTGCCAGCTCACCAGGATTAAAGAATCAGCCCCAGCATTTT. Translating gives CASSPGLKNQPQHF.